Described below is a single T cell receptor (beta chain) sequence and its context. In the original workflow: How many nucleated cells were present was estimated from reference gene primer amplification. The repertoire was sequenced with immunoSEQ multiplex PCR; TCRdb's copy has only in-frame clones and lacks some. The V and J calls and the clone size are those of that table, but D and trimming were determined from the DNA. Altogether a few hundred thousand clones are present, roughly nine tenths being singletons, with the ten largest covering roughly 2.2%. This record comes from a study of blood T cell repertoires in COVID-19. Study-wide background: Italy, Spain and the United States were the sources of the convalescent and acute COVID-19 samples. Sources were T cells, B-cell-depleted T cells, or PBMCs; the material itself was cDNA or gDNA.

Sequences were obtained from peripheral blood. The receptor was derived from a man over 45 with acute or convalescent COVID-19.

The CDR3 region has the DNA TGTGCCAGCAGTTTAGCGGGACCGGGACAGCCATTCCGGTGGGGCTACACCTTC. It codes for CASSLAGPGQPFRWGYTF. The V gene is TRBV27, the J gene TRBJ1-2; TRBD1 matches at 7 bases. This CDR3 is 18 amino acids long. V gave up 2 bases and J gave up 8 bases; unmatched junction bases: 20. Germline V CDR1 and CDR2: MNHEY, SMNVEV (reference sequence).